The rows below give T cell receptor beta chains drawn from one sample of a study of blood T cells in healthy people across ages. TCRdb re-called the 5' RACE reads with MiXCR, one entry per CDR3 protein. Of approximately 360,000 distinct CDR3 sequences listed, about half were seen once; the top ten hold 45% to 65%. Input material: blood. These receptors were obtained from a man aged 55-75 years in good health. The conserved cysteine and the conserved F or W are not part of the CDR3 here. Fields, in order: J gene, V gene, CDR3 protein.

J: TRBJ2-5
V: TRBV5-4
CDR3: ASSLGGEVETQY

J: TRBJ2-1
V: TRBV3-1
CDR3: ASSPRQAYQETQF

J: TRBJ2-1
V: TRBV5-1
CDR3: ASSSKGGASYNEQF

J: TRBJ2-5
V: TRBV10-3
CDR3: AISESLAGGGNEQY

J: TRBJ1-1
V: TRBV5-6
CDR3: ASSSPYRGRYTEAF

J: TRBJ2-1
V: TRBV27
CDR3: ASTVMARGGGAKSYNEQF

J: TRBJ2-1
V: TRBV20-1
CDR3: SARGRVASSYNEQF

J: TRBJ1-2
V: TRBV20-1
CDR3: SAWDRNNYGYT

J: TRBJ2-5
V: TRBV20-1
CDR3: SASISGRVGETQY

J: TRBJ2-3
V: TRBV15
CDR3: ATSRAASGGADTQY

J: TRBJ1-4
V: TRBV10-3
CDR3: AISQGVDEKLF

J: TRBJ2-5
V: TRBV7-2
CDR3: ASSPAGGRNEQY

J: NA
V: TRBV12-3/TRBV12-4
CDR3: ASSPFPWDRGYEQY

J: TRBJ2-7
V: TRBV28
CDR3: ASSLFSGGRYEQY

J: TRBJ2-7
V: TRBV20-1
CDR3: SAPRQGPYEQY

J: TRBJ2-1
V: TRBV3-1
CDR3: ASSQDGGFANEQF

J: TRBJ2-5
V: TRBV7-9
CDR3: ASSLVAGEGETQY

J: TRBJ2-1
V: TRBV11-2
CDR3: ASTLGGRTRNEQF

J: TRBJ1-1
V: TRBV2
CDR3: ASSVGQGRMVAF

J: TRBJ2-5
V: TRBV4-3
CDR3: ASSLIAGERETQY

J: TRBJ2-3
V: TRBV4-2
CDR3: ASSQEGDRGTDTQY

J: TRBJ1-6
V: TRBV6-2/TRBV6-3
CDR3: ASRSGTGWNSPLH

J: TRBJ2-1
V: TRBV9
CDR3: ASSWGERREQF

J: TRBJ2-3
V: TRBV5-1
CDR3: ASSLPSDSRDTQY

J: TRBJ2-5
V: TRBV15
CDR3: ATSSLGVTETQY

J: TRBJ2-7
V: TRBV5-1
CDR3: ASSSKVMGRAEQY

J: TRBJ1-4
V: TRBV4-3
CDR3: ASSQGSNDEKLF

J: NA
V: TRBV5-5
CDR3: ASSLRLATASSYNEQY

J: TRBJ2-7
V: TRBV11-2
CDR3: ASSFGPTTYEQY

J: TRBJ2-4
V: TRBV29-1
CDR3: SGEIGDIQY

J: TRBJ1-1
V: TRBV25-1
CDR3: ASRAGATEAF

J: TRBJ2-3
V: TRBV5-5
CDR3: ASRTGGTIRTDTQY

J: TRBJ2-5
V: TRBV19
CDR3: ASSTWGLAEQETQY

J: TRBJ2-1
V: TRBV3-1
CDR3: ASSQDSQRRTNEQF

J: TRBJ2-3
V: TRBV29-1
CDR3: SERQGTDTQY

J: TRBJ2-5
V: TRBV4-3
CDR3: ASSQDWEETQY

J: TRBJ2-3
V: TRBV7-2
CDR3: ASSFGGVRTDTQY

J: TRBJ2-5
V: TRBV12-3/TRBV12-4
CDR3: ASRLAGQETQY

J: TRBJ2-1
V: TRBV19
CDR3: ASSISGWEQF

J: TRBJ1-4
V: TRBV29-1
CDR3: SVAPDRGVEKLF

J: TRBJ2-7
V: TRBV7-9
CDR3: ASSLSALQGHEQY

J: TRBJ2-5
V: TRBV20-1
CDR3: SARDYVRQGETQY

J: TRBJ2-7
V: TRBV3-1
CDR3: ASSRGLAGGISLSYEQY

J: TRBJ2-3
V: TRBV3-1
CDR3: ASSHPGTDTQY

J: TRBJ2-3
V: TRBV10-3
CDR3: AISDGGLSTDTQY

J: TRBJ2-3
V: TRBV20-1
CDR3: SAKDQGVYTDTQY

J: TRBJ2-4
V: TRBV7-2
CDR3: ASRPQHGGSIQY

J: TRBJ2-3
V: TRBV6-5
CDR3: ASSYSGLAGWTDTQY